These 3 T cell receptor beta chains came from one sample sequenced in a study of PD-1 blockade in mismatch repair-deficient tumors (dated by TCRdb to 2016 to 2017). The receptor library was made with the immunoSEQ multiplex PCR assay. The table comes from immuneACCESS by way of TCRdb, which keeps in-frame sequences with V and J called. Part of the clones is missing from these tables; in studies checked, under half for an unresolved V gene and the rest for unknown reasons. Present in this sample are about 120,000 clones, roughly 86% of which were seen just once. 10% to 15% of the sample comes from the top ten. The input for sequencing was peripheral blood, taken 70 to 73 weeks after starting pembrolizumab. All receptors derive from an adult with mismatch repair-deficient cancer.

The chain is built from TRBV10-2 and TRBJ2-3; 8 nucleotides agree with TRBD2. CDR1 is WSHSY, CDR2 SAAADI, per germline. The junction had 8 bases not matched to a gene; V was cut back by 3 bases and J by 0 bases. This CDR3 is 17 amino acids long. CDR3 coding DNA: TGCGCCAGCAGTGACTTTCCTAGCGGGCCTAGCACAGATACGCAGTATTTT. It specifies CASSDFPSGPSTDTQYF.

The chain combines TRBV12-1 with TRBJ2-7. TRBV12-1 is an annotated pseudogene. This CDR3 is 17 amino acids long. The DNA for the CDR3 is TGTGCCAGCAGCTTAAACCGGGACCCTACGCTTTACTACGAGCAGTACTTC. It yields the protein CASSLNRDPTLYYEQYF.

This clone was seen a handful of times. The chain is built from TRBV6-5 and TRBJ2-7; 9 bases agree with TRBD2. This CDR3 spans 15 amino acids. Germline-derived CDR1 and CDR2 are MNHEY and SVGAGI. V was clipped by 6 bases and J by 0 bases; unmatched bases: 6. The CDR3 sequence is CASSLGLAPSYEQYF. The CDR3 DNA is TGTGCCAGCAGCCTGGGACTAGCACCCTCCTACGAGCAGTACTTC.